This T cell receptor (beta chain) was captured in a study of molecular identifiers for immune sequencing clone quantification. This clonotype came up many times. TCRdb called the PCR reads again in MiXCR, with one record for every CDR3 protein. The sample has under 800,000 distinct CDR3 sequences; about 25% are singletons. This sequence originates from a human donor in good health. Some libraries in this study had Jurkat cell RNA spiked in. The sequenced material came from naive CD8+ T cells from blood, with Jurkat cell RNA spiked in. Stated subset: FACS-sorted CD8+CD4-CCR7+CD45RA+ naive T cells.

The CDR3 spells CASSGDLNTEAFF. For the CDR3, the DNA is TGTGCCAGCAGCGGGGACCTGAACACTGAAGCTTTCTTT. The gene calls are TRBV5-6 and TRBJ1-1, with D possibly matching TRBD1 (5 bases). This CDR3 contains 13 residues. Germline V gene lookup returns CDR1 SGHDT and CDR2 YYEEEE. V lost 4 bases, J lost 0 bases, and 7 bases lay in between.